This is a list of T cell receptor beta chains from one sample in a study of blood T cell repertoires in COVID-19. The data were produced by immunoSEQ multiplex PCR, yet TCRdb's version contains in-frame clones alone and is incomplete. The sample has about 9,200 clones, roughly 80% seen once; the top ten hold 7.4%. The sequencing input was peripheral blood. The receptors originated from a man in his 70s with active COVID-19. CDR3s include the opening cysteine and the closing phenylalanine or tryptophan. A D gene is named only where the DNA matches it firmly. Clone size is given for some rows only: seen once, a few or many times, or a class if the clone is expanded.

v_call: TRBV27; d_call: NA; j_call: TRBJ1-2; cdr3_length: 14; clone_size: NA; cdr3_aa: CASGRAGLGGGYTF; cdr3_nt: TGTGCTAGCGGTCGGGCGGGACTGGGTGGGGGCTACACCTTC
v_call: TRBV25-1; d_call: TRBD2; j_call: TRBJ2-5; cdr3_length: 17; clone_size: NA; cdr3_aa: CASSPASGRGSAETQYF; cdr3_nt: TGTGCCAGCAGCCCGGCTAGCGGGAGAGGTAGTGCTGAGACCCAGTACTTC
v_call: TRBV19; d_call: TRBD1; j_call: TRBJ1-2; cdr3_length: 15; clone_size: NA; cdr3_aa: CASSDTGAYPGGYTF; cdr3_nt: TGTGCCAGTAGTGACACAGGGGCCTACCCGGGAGGCTACACCTTC
v_call: TRBV28; d_call: NA; j_call: TRBJ2-2; cdr3_length: 15; clone_size: NA; cdr3_aa: CASSFYVAHPGELFF; cdr3_nt: TGTGCCAGCAGTTTTTACGTAGCGCATCCCGGGGAGCTGTTTTTT
v_call: TRBV28; d_call: TRBD1; j_call: TRBJ1-5; cdr3_length: 13; clone_size: NA; cdr3_aa: CASSPGGRQPQHF; cdr3_nt: TGTGCCAGCAGCCCAGGGGGCAGGCAGCCCCAGCATTTT
v_call: TRBV7-9; d_call: NA; j_call: TRBJ2-1; cdr3_length: 16; clone_size: NA; cdr3_aa: CASSLYRGRESDEQFF; cdr3_nt: TGTGCCAGCAGCTTATATCGGGGGCGGGAGAGCGATGAGCAGTTCTTC
v_call: TRBV4-3; d_call: TRBD2; j_call: TRBJ2-7; cdr3_length: 15; clone_size: NA; cdr3_aa: CASSQLAGGSYEQYF; cdr3_nt: TGCGCCAGCAGCCAACTAGCGGGAGGGTCCTACGAGCAGTACTTC
v_call: TRBV2; d_call: NA; j_call: TRBJ2-7; cdr3_length: 14; clone_size: NA; cdr3_aa: CASRLDLNTYEQYF; cdr3_nt: TGTGCCAGCAGGTTGGACTTGAATACCTACGAGCAGTACTTC
v_call: TRBV5-1; d_call: NA; j_call: TRBJ1-1; cdr3_length: 19; clone_size: NA; cdr3_aa: CASSLGRANPTSKDTEAFF; cdr3_nt: TGCGCCAGCAGCTTGGGGAGAGCCAACCCAACTTCGAAGGACACTGAAGCTTTCTTT
v_call: TRBV24-1; d_call: TRBD2; j_call: TRBJ2-3; cdr3_length: 13; clone_size: NA; cdr3_aa: CATSDAGLASMYF; cdr3_nt: TGTGCCACCAGTGACGCGGGACTAGCTTCTATGTATTTT
v_call: TRBV6-2/TRBV6-3; d_call: NA; j_call: TRBJ2-7; cdr3_length: 14; clone_size: NA; cdr3_aa: CASSYSLSSYEQYF; cdr3_nt: TGTGCCAGCAGTTACTCCCTCTCTTCCTACGAGCAGTACTTC
v_call: TRBV28; d_call: TRBD2; j_call: TRBJ2-1; cdr3_length: 13; clone_size: NA; cdr3_aa: CASGKTSGEGQFF; cdr3_nt: TGTGCCAGCGGGAAAACTAGCGGGGAAGGGCAGTTCTTC
v_call: TRBV9; d_call: NA; j_call: TRBJ1-4; cdr3_length: 14; clone_size: NA; cdr3_aa: CASSVGAPTEKLFF; cdr3_nt: TGTGCCAGCAGCGTGGGGGCTCCGACTGAAAAACTGTTTTTT
v_call: TRBV12-1; d_call: NA; j_call: TRBJ2-7; cdr3_length: 15; clone_size: NA; cdr3_aa: CASSPSYRGAYEQYF; cdr3_nt: TGTGCCAGCAGCCCCTCCTACAGGGGGGCCTACGAGCAGTACTTC
v_call: TRBV6-4; d_call: NA; j_call: TRBJ1-1; cdr3_length: 13; clone_size: NA; cdr3_aa: CASTHSGRLKAFF; cdr3_nt: TGTGCCAGCACCCATTCAGGGCGACTGAAAGCTTTCTTT
v_call: TRBV30; d_call: NA; j_call: TRBJ2-5; cdr3_length: 16; clone_size: once; cdr3_aa: CAWSTTWRAGMETQYF; cdr3_nt: TGTGCCTGGAGCACGACTTGGAGGGCAGGAATGGAGACCCAGTACTTC
v_call: TRBV6-6; d_call: NA; j_call: TRBJ2-7; cdr3_length: 14; clone_size: NA; cdr3_aa: CASSRERPTYEQYF; cdr3_nt: TGTGCCAGCTCCCGCGAGCGGCCCACCTACGAGCAGTACTTC
v_call: TRBV5-1; d_call: NA; j_call: TRBJ1-2; cdr3_length: 18; clone_size: NA; cdr3_aa: CPFHAREVRAGRPYGYTF; cdr3_nt: TGCCCTTTTCACGCCAGGGAGGTAAGGGCAGGGCGCCCTTATGGCTACACCTTC
v_call: TRBV6-5; d_call: NA; j_call: TRBJ2-7; cdr3_length: 15; clone_size: NA; cdr3_aa: CASRPQGQGPRWQYF; cdr3_nt: TGTGCCAGCAGACCTCAGGGACAAGGCCCAAGGTGGCAGTACTTC
v_call: TRBV14; d_call: TRBD2; j_call: TRBJ2-7; cdr3_length: 15; clone_size: few; cdr3_aa: CASSQDLAGEREQYF; cdr3_nt: TGTGCCAGCAGCCAAGATCTAGCGGGAGAAAGGGAGCAGTACTTC
v_call: TRBV10-3; d_call: NA; j_call: TRBJ1-3; cdr3_length: 15; clone_size: NA; cdr3_aa: CAISDRGISGNTIYF; cdr3_nt: TGTGCCATCAGTGATCGGGGGATCTCTGGAAACACCATATATTTT
v_call: TRBV27; d_call: NA; j_call: TRBJ2-5; cdr3_length: 12; clone_size: NA; cdr3_aa: CASSPTGETQYF; cdr3_nt: TGTGCCAGCAGCCCTACGGGGGAGACCCAGTACTTC
v_call: TRBV5-1; d_call: TRBD2; j_call: TRBJ2-3; cdr3_length: 16; clone_size: NA; cdr3_aa: CASSVPLAGAADTQYF; cdr3_nt: TGCGCCAGCAGCGTACCTCTAGCGGGAGCCGCAGATACGCAGTATTTT
v_call: TRBV28; d_call: NA; j_call: TRBJ2-7; cdr3_length: 16; clone_size: NA; cdr3_aa: CASSLAFGGSNYEQYF; cdr3_nt: TGTGCCAGCAGTTTAGCGTTTGGGGGCTCCAATTACGAGCAGTACTTC
v_call: TRBV11-2; d_call: TRBD1; j_call: TRBJ2-2; cdr3_length: 14; clone_size: once; cdr3_aa: CASSPTGGTGELFF; cdr3_nt: TGTGCCAGCAGCCCAACAGGGGGCACCGGGGAGCTGTTTTTT
v_call: TRBV11-3; d_call: TRBD2; j_call: TRBJ2-3; cdr3_length: 15; clone_size: NA; cdr3_aa: CASSPAGGQTDTQYF; cdr3_nt: TGTGCCAGCAGCCCCGCGGGGGGGCAAACAGATACGCAGTATTTT
v_call: TRBV19; d_call: TRBD2; j_call: TRBJ2-3; cdr3_length: 14; clone_size: NA; cdr3_aa: CASRTSGITDTQYF; cdr3_nt: TGTGCCAGCAGAACCAGCGGGATCACAGATACGCAGTATTTT
v_call: TRBV5-5; d_call: TRBD2; j_call: TRBJ2-5; cdr3_length: 16; clone_size: NA; cdr3_aa: CASSSPAGVGQETQYF; cdr3_nt: TGTGCCAGCAGCTCCCCCGCGGGAGTAGGCCAAGAGACCCAGTACTTC
v_call: TRBV4-2; d_call: TRBD2; j_call: TRBJ2-7; cdr3_length: 17; clone_size: once; cdr3_aa: CASSQENPWGLAREQYF; cdr3_nt: TGTGCCAGCAGCCAAGAAAACCCCTGGGGACTAGCGAGAGAGCAGTACTTC